One and the same sample provided the 30 T cell receptor beta chains below, sequenced in a study of shared clonotypes between healthy human individuals. The assay was immunoSEQ multiplex PCR, and TCRdb's table has in-frame clones only and misses some. Among under 1,900,000 clones listed, about 98.5% were seen once. Sequencing was performed on naive CD4+ T cells sorted from blood. Subset of the sample: CD45RA+ positively selected. These receptors were taken from a man in his thirties or forties in good health.

V is TRBV9 and J is TRBJ2-5; D might be TRBD2 (6 bases). Between the trimmed V and J ends, which lost 4 bases and 0 bases, there was a span of 19 bases. This CDR3 contains 17 residues. CDR1 and CDR2 from the germline V gene are SGDLS and YYNGEE. The CDR3 sequence: CASSPRPPAGYQETQYF. The DNA of the CDR3 is TGTGCCAGCAGCCCGAGACCCCCCGCGGGGTACCAAGAGACCCAGTACTTC.

Concerning this clone: Other DNA sequences within the sample encode an identical CDR3. The rearrangement links TRBV28 to TRBJ1-2; D is undetermined. This CDR3 is 12 amino acids long. Germline V gene sequence: CDR1 MDHEN, CDR2 SYDVKM. V was pared by 3 bases and J by 6 bases, with 8 bases between. This CDR3 reads CASSFRGNGYTF. The CDR3 DNA reads as TGTGCCAGCAGTTTCCGAGGGAATGGCTACACCTTC.

The chain recombines TRBV5-1 with TRBJ1-5; D unresolved. Germline V gene lookup returns CDR1 SGHRS and CDR2 YFSETQ. V was clipped by 1 base and J by 1 base, with 9 bases between them. This CDR3 contains 15 residues. In DNA, the CDR3 is TGCGCCAGCAGCTTGTTAGGACTGAGCAATCAGCCCCAGCATTTT. Protein: CASSLLGLSNQPQHF.

This clone was seen once. CDR3 sequence reads: CASSPQGRLAGYNEQFF. The CDR3 coding sequence is TGTGCCAGCAGCCCCCAGGGGCGGCTAGCGGGGTACAATGAGCAGTTCTTC. The V and J genes are TRBV9 and TRBJ2-1; 9 nucleotides line up with TRBD2. Germline values: CDR1 SGDLS, CDR2 YYNGEE. V shed 4 bases, J shed 4 bases, and the junction held 12 bases outside the gene matches. The CDR3 is made up of 17 amino acids.

This chain uses TRBV5-1 with TRBJ2-7, with D unresolved. V lost 4 bases, J lost 1 base, and 15 bases lay in between. The CDR3 loop spans 15 amino acids. CDR1 SGHRS and CDR2 YFSETQ come from the germline V gene. Here the CDR3 reads CASSEISEGSYEQYF. CDR3 nucleotide sequence: TGCGCCAGCAGCGAAATTTCTGAAGGGTCCTACGAGCAGTACTTC. Full variable domain (remainder filled in from reference TRBV5-1 and TRBJ2-7): KAGVTQTPRYLIKTRGQQVTLSCSPISGHRSVSWYQQTPGQGLQFLFEYFSETQRNKGNFPGRFSGRQFSNSRSEMNVSTLELGDSALYLCASSEISEGSYEQYFGPGTRLTVT.

The V and J genes are TRBV4-1 and TRBJ2-3, with D tentatively TRBD2 (6 bases). Trimming left V 4 bases short and J 4 bases short, with 9 bases between. CDR3 size: 13 residues. Per germline, CDR1 MGHRA and CDR2 YSYEKL. CDR3 loop: CASSLGTPDTQYF. The CDR3 nucleotides are TGCGCCAGCAGCCTAGGGACTCCAGATACGCAGTATTTT.

This clone has only a few counts. Additional DNA sequences in this sample encode the identical CDR3. The V gene is TRBV18, the J gene TRBJ2-5, with 8 bases identical to TRBD1. The CDR3 is made up of 15 amino acids. Germline assignment: CDR1 KGHSH and CDR2 LQKENI. Trimming removed 3 bases from V and 5 bases from J; junction bases left unmatched: 8. In DNA form, the CDR3 reads TGTGCCAGCTCACCGAACCAGGGGGCTGGGGAGACCCAGTACTTC. This gives the protein CASSPNQGAGETQYF.

This clone was counted once. The chain combines TRBV7-9 with TRBJ1-4; 9 bases are shared with TRBD1. The CDR3 has 14 residues. The ends lost 5 bases at V and 8 bases at J; junction bases unmatched: 6. Per the germline V gene, CDR1 is SEHNR and CDR2 is FQNEAQ (reference sequence). CDR3 nucleotides: TGTGCCAGCAGCCAGACAGGGGGAAGCGAAAAACTGTTTTTT. Protein sequence: CASSQTGGSEKLFF. Based on the CDR3 plus reference TRBV7-9 and TRBJ1-4, the full variable domain is DTGVSQNPRHKITKRGQNVTFRCDPISEHNRLYWYRQTLGQGPEFLTYFQNEAQLEKSRLLSDRFSAERPKGSFSTLEIQRTEQGDSAMYLCASSQTGGSEKLFFGSGTQLSVL.

This clone came up once. The chain couples TRBV7-2 to TRBJ2-5; 7 bases align to TRBD2. Per germline, CDR1 SGHTA and CDR2 FQGNSA. The length of the CDR3 is 15 residues. After removal of 0 bases from V and 5 bases from J, the junction contained 6 bases not matched to a gene. The CDR3 nucleotides read TGTGCCAGCAGCTTAGCGGGAGGGCCGGTTGAGACCCAGTACTTC. Translation: CASSLAGGPVETQYF.

V gene TRBV19 combines with J gene TRBJ1-2; a weak D match, TRBD1 (5 bases). Trimming took off 5 bases at V and 6 bases at J, with 16 bases between the two ends. CDR1 is LNHDA, CDR2 SQIVND, per germline (reference sequence). The CDR3 has 14 residues. The CDR3 nucleotides read TGTGCCAGTAGTTTTCGGACATCTCAAAATGGCTACACCTTC. Translated: CASSFRTSQNGYTF.

V is TRBV7-8 and J is TRBJ1-1, with 7 bases that match TRBD1. V trimming: 1 base; J trimming: 10 bases; junction bases outside the gene matches: 9. The CDR3 is 14 residues long. Germline CDR1 reads SGHVS; CDR2 reads FQNEAQ. Here the CDR3 DNA reads TGTGCCAGCAGCTTAGGACAGGGTGGGGCTGGAGCTTTCTTT. This gives the protein CASSLGQGGAGAFF. The full variable domain, rest sourced from reference TRBV7-8 and TRBJ1-1, is GAGVSQSPRYKVAKRGQDVALRCDPISGHVSLFWYQQALGQGPEFLTYFQNEAQLDKSGLPSDRFFAERPEGSVSTLKIQRTQQEDSAVYLCASSLGQGGAGAFFGQGTRLTVV.

The V call is TRBV6-1, the J call TRBJ1-5; a weak D match, TRBD1 (6 bases). The germline CDR1 and CDR2 sequences are MNHNS and SASEGT. V lost 3 bases, J lost 6 bases, and 12 bases lay in between. The CDR3 runs to 14 residues. This CDR3 is CASSDTGKLQPQHF. CDR3 nucleotide sequence: TGTGCCAGCAGTGACACAGGGAAGCTTCAGCCCCAGCATTTT.

V usage is TRBV7-2 and J usage is TRBJ1-2, with D maybe TRBD1 (5 bases). CDR3 length: 14 amino acids. Germline V gene sequence: CDR1 SGHTA, CDR2 FQGNSA. V lost 5 bases, J lost 2 bases, and 12 bases lay in between. As DNA, the CDR3 is TGTGCCAGCAGCCGCCGGGCAGGGAACTATGGCTACACCTTC. Its translation: CASSRRAGNYGYTF.

The CDR3 loop reads CASSQGTSGRANQRGTQYF. Written as DNA, the CDR3 is TGCGCCAGCAGCCAGGGGACTAGCGGGAGGGCCAACCAGAGAGGGACCCAGTACTTC. This chain connects TRBV4-1 to TRBJ2-5, with 16 bases aligning to TRBD2. The trim removed 3 bases at V and 7 bases at J, leaving 14 bases unmatched. The CDR3 is 19 amino acids. Looked up from germline, CDR1 is MGHRA and CDR2 is YSYEKL.

The genes are TRBV30 and TRBJ1-5; TRBD1 matches at 10 bases. V lost 2 bases to trimming and J lost 5 bases; unmatched junction nucleotides: 6. CDR1 and CDR2 from the germline V gene are GTSNPN and SVGIG (reference sequence). The CDR3 length is 15 residues. CDR3: CAWSNPGQGHQPQHF. CDR3 coding DNA: TGTGCCTGGAGTAACCCGGGACAGGGGCATCAGCCCCAGCATTTT.

This chain joins TRBV9 and TRBJ2-1; TRBD1 is a possible D gene (5 bases). This CDR3 is built from 14 residues. V was cut by 0 bases and J by 7 bases, with 11 bases left in between. CDR1 is SGDLS, CDR2 YYNGEE, per germline. CDR3 DNA sequence: TGTGCCAGCAGCGTAGGGGGCCAGCGAAATGAGCAGTTCTTC. It specifies CASSVGGQRNEQFF.

The rearrangement joins TRBV6-5 to TRBJ2-1; the D is unclear. The CDR3 is 15 residues long. Trimming removed 8 bases from V and 0 bases from J, with 14 bases in between. The germline CDR1 and CDR2 sequences are MNHEY and SVGAGI. The CDR3 region has the DNA TGTGCCAGCTCCCCTGACCCGAGCTCCTACAATGAGCAGTTCTTC. Encoded protein: CASSPDPSSYNEQFF.

The count of this clone is one. The chain recombines TRBV27 with TRBJ2-1; 7 positions agree with TRBD2. The V segment lost 5 bases and the J segment 2 bases; nucleotides outside the gene matches: 9. The CDR3 loop spans 16 amino acids. Germline V CDR1 and CDR2: MNHEY, SMNVEV (reference sequence). The CDR3 DNA reads as TGTGCCAGCAGTACTCCGCTAGCGGACCCCTACAATGAGCAGTTCTTC. The encoded protein is CASSTPLADPYNEQFF.

This clone was recorded once. This sequence joins TRBV18 and TRBJ1-4; maybe TRBD1 (5 bases). CDR3 length: 13 residues. Germline CDR1 is KGHSH and CDR2 is LQKENI. With 4 bases removed from V and 3 bases from J, the gap between germline ends came to 6 bases. The CDR3 DNA follows: TGTGCCAGCTCACGGGACCCTAATGAAAAACTGTTTTTT. Its translation is CASSRDPNEKLFF.

The rearrangement uses TRBV11-3 and TRBJ2-7; TRBD2 might be the D (6 bases). Trimming took off 5 bases at V and 6 bases at J, with 14 bases between the two ends. The germline V gene has CDR1 SGHNT and CDR2 YENEEA. CDR3 length equals 13 residues. The CDR3 nucleotides read TGTGCCAGCAGCAATCCCGGGGGAGGCGAGCAGTACTTC. Its protein is CASSNPGGGEQYF.

The CDR3 DNA follows: TGTGCCAGCAGCCCCAGATTTAGCGGGAGAAGCACAGATACGCAGTATTTT. Translated: CASSPRFSGRSTDTQYF. The chain couples TRBV4-2 to TRBJ2-3; 9 nucleotides match TRBD2. V trimming: 4 bases; J trimming: 0 bases; junction bases outside the gene matches: 8. Germline CDR1 LGHNA, CDR2 YNFKEQ. The CDR3 has 17 residues.

This clone was picked up one time. V and J are TRBV11-2 and TRBJ2-3; D is possibly TRBD2 (6 bases). Trimming stripped 8 bases from V and 5 bases from J, with 17 bases between. This CDR3 region has 14 residues. CDR1 and CDR2 from the germline V gene are SGHAT and FQNNGV. Written as DNA, the CDR3 is TGTGCCAGCCGGGAGCCAGGAGGGAAAGATACGCAGTATTTT. Amino acid sequence: CASREPGGKDTQYF. Using reference TRBV11-2 and TRBJ2-3 for the parts outside the CDR3, the full variable domain is EAGVAQSPRYKIIEKRQSVAFWCNPISGHATLYWYQQILGQGPKLLIQFQNNGVVDDSQLPKDRFSAERLKGVDSTLKIQPAKLEDSAVYLCASREPGGKDTQYFGPGTRLTVL.

J is TRBJ2-2 and V is TRBV9; D is unclear. The germline gives CDR1 SGDLS, CDR2 YYNGEE. CDR3 size: 14 residues. V was shortened by 3 bases and J by 4 bases, with 10 bases between the two germline ends. The CDR3 spells CASSDQPSTGELFF. DNA of the CDR3: TGTGCCAGCAGCGACCAACCGAGCACCGGGGAGCTGTTTTTT.

Comment on this clone: Germline and junction disagree at one end, which may indicate a read error. This chain connects TRBV7-2 to TRBJ2-7, with D perhaps TRBD1 (6 bases). The CDR3 length is 11 residues. The germline V gene encodes CDR1 SGHTA and CDR2 FQGNSA. Written as DNA, the CDR3 is TGTGCCAGCAGCTTAATTGGACAGCCAGACTTC. This encodes CASSLIGQPDF.

With regard to this clone: The sample holds other DNA sequences that translate to the same CDR3. V is TRBV9 and J is TRBJ1-1; D is perhaps TRBD1 (6 bases). Germline V gene data show CDR1 as SGDLS and CDR2 as YYNGEE. V was trimmed by 4 bases and J by 1 base, leaving 11 bases between them. CDR3 size: 14 residues. Here the CDR3 reads CASSPTTGNTEAFF. CDR3 nucleotides: TGTGCCAGCAGCCCGACGACAGGGAACACTGAAGCTTTCTTT.

V usage is TRBV5-6 and J usage is TRBJ2-1, with 12 positions matching TRBD2. Germline V gives CDR1 SGHDT, CDR2 YYEEEE. The length of the CDR3 is 17 residues. After removal of 3 bases from V and 3 bases from J, the junction contained 7 bases not matched to a gene. Here the CDR3 DNA reads TGTGCCAGCAGCTCTAGCGGGAGGGCCCCCCGCTACAATGAGCAGTTCTTC. It translates to CASSSSGRAPRYNEQFF.

J is TRBJ1-2 and V is TRBV7-3, with D possibly matching TRBD1 (5 bases). The V gene's germline CDR1 is SGHTA and CDR2 FQGTGA. With 5 bases removed from V and 2 bases from J, the gap between germline ends came to 9 bases. The CDR3 has 13 amino acids. CDR3 in amino acids: CASSADRNYGYTF. DNA of the CDR3: TGTGCCAGCAGCGCCGACAGAAACTATGGCTACACCTTC.

V usage is TRBV27 and J usage is TRBJ2-3, with D possibly matching TRBD2 (6 bases). Germline V gives CDR1 MNHEY, CDR2 SMNVEV (reference sequence). Trimming removed 5 bases at V and 0 bases at J, with 15 bases between. The CDR3 extends over 16 amino acids. This CDR3 is CASSLLGSGSTDTQYF. The CDR3 DNA reads as TGTGCCAGCAGTCTATTGGGCAGCGGGAGCACAGATACGCAGTATTTT.

This chain joins TRBV7-8 and TRBJ2-1; 9 bases line up with TRBD2. After removal of 2 bases from V and 8 bases from J, the junction contained 7 bases not matched to a gene. Per the germline V gene, CDR1 is SGHVS and CDR2 is FQNEAQ. This CDR3 is 15 amino acids long. The CDR3 loop reads CASSLLAGGSDEQFF. The CDR3 DNA reads TGTGCCAGCAGCTTACTCGCGGGAGGGTCGGATGAGCAGTTCTTC. Full variable domain (rest looked up from reference TRBV7-8 and TRBJ2-1): GAGVSQSPRYKVAKRGQDVALRCDPISGHVSLFWYQQALGQGPEFLTYFQNEAQLDKSGLPSDRFFAERPEGSVSTLKIQRTQQEDSAVYLCASSLLAGGSDEQFFGPGTRLTVL.

The rearrangement uses TRBV2 and TRBJ2-7, with 10 bases identical to TRBD1. CDR1 SNHLY and CDR2 FYNNEI come from the germline V gene. With V trimmed by 5 bases and J by 5 bases, 6 bases remained unmatched. The CDR3 consists of 14 residues. The CDR3 reads CASSSDRGRDEQYF. CDR3 nucleotides: TGTGCCAGCAGTTCAGACAGGGGGCGCGACGAGCAGTACTTC.